This TCR beta chain was obtained from a study of T cell changes during pregnancy in multiple sclerosis. Some clones are missing from TCRdb's copy, which holds only in-frame ones; the method was immunoSEQ multiplex PCR. The profile shows tens of thousands of clones, roughly 94% of them singletons. This clone was found once. Trimming cost V 1 base and J 1 base, with 14 bases left between them. Germline loops: CDR1 SGHTA, CDR2 FQGNSA. This CDR3 comprises 16 residues. This clonotype was sampled from a female donor with multiple sclerosis, enrolled in a pregnancy study. The sequenced sample was CD8+ T cells from peripheral blood mononuclear cells, obtained before pregnancy. The chain has TRBV7-2 and TRBJ2-7; D might be TRBD2 (6 bases). CDR3 nucleotides: TGTGCCAGCAGCTTAGTGGGGGGAATGGGTTCCTACGAGCAGTACTTC. It translates to CASSLVGGMGSYEQYF.